The next 21 T cell receptor beta chains were all read from a single sample in a study of identical twins. Each CDR3 protein gets one entry after TCRdb re-called the 5' RACE reads with MiXCR. The sample lists some 710,000 distinct CDR3 sequences, approximately 6% occurring once. Sequencing was carried out using naive T cells sorted from blood. The receptors come from a man between 18 and 29 years old in good health.

This clonotype appeared a few times. The genes are TRBV6-5 and TRBJ2-1; 13 bases match TRBD2. The CDR3 has 19 residues. After removal of 2 bases from V and 0 bases from J, the junction contained 7 bases not matched to a gene. Per germline, CDR1 MNHEY and CDR2 SVGAGI. In DNA form, the CDR3 reads TGTGCCAGCAGTTACCTGGGACTAGCGGGAAGGAGCTCCTACAATGAGCAGTTCTTC. This gives the protein CASSYLGLAGRSSYNEQFF.

This chain connects TRBV4-3 to TRBJ2-2, with 7 bases fitting TRBD1. The ends lost 1 base at V and 11 bases at J; junction bases unmatched: 16. The CDR3 spans 17 residues. CDR1 LGHNA and CDR2 YSLEER come from the germline V gene. CDR3 nucleotide sequence: TGCGCCAGCAGCCAAGTGGGGTTGACAGGGTGGGATGGCGAGCTGTTTTTT. Protein product: CASSQVGLTGWDGELFF.

This chain connects TRBV5-1 to TRBJ2-2; either TRBD1 or TRBD2 may supply D (5 bases each). The CDR3 totals 15 residues. With 4 bases removed from V and 1 base from J, the gap between germline ends came to 11 bases. CDR1 and CDR2 (germline): SGHRS, YFSETQ. The CDR3 region has the DNA TGCGCCAGCAGCCGGAAGGGACGGAACACCGGGGAGCTGTTTTTT. It is translated as CASSRKGRNTGELFF. Drawing the rest from reference TRBV5-1 and TRBJ2-2, the complete variable domain is KAGVTQTPRYLIKTRGQQVTLSCSPISGHRSVSWYQQTPGQGLQFLFEYFSETQRNKGNFPGRFSGRQFSNSRSEMNVSTLELGDSALYLCASSRKGRNTGELFFGEGSRLTVL.

In its sample, this clonotype was seen many times. The chain uses TRBV15 and TRBJ2-4; TRBD1 matches at 8 bases. V lost 1 base to trimming and J lost 3 bases; unmatched junction nucleotides: 8. Germline assignment: CDR1 LNHNV and CDR2 YYDKDF (reference sequence). The CDR3 has 17 residues. This chain's CDR3 is CATSRGRGQTGKNIQYF. Written as DNA, the CDR3 is TGTGCCACCAGCAGAGGCAGGGGGCAGACGGGCAAAAACATTCAGTACTTC. Complete variable domain (other parts from reference TRBV15 and TRBJ2-4): DAMVIQNPRYQVTQFGKPVTLSCSQTLNHNVMYWYQQKSSQAPKLLFHYYDKDFNNEADTPDNFQSRRPNTSFCFLDIRSPGLGDTAMYLCATSRGRGQTGKNIQYFGAGTRLSVL.

This clonotype was recorded many times. The chain is built from TRBV10-3 and TRBJ2-1; 8 bases are a match to TRBD1. CDR1 ENHRY and CDR2 SYGVKD come from the germline V gene. Trimming took 2 bases from V and 8 from J; bases not matched to a gene: 11. The CDR3 consists of 16 residues. The CDR3 DNA reads as TGTGCCATCAGTGAGGGTCAGGGGGCGCATCTCTATGAGCAGTTCTTC. This gives the protein CAISEGQGAHLYEQFF.

This clonotype showed up many times. The V gene is TRBV7-9, the J gene TRBJ1-6, with 7 bases fitting TRBD1. This CDR3 contains 15 residues. Germline V gene lookup returns CDR1 SEHNR and CDR2 FQNEAQ (reference sequence). V dropped 0 bases and J dropped 16; count of bases not matched to a gene: 12. CDR3 bases: TGTGCCAGCAGCTTAGCCCGATTGACCGACAGGGAACTCCACTTT. Translating gives CASSLARLTDRELHF.

This clonotype was observed a few times. DNA for the CDR3: TGTGCCAGCAGCGCCCGATCAGATGGGGTTGTGTGGGCTTGGGAGACCCAGTACTTC. This encodes CASSARSDGVVWAWETQYF. This chain uses TRBV11-1 with TRBJ2-5; D unresolved. Trimming shortened V by 5 bases and J by 5 bases, and 30 bases separated the two germline ends. CDR3 length: 19 amino acids. Germline CDR1 reads SGHAT; CDR2 reads FQDESV (reference sequence).

This clonotype was recorded at least ten times. The chain combines TRBV11-1 with TRBJ2-7; D remains ambiguous. Trimming took off 4 bases at V and 4 bases at J, with 20 bases between the two ends. Germline V gives CDR1 SGHAT, CDR2 FQDESV (reference sequence). This CDR3 comprises 16 residues. DNA for the CDR3: TGTGCCAGCAGCTCGGATTTGGTACTTGGGGTATACGAGCAGTACTTC. It encodes CASSSDLVLGVYEQYF.

The genes are TRBV18 and TRBJ1-3; D gene uncertain. This CDR3 spans 14 amino acids. Germline CDR1 reads KGHSH; CDR2 reads LQKENI. V was cut by 2 bases and J by 2 bases, with 7 bases left in between. CDR3 DNA sequence: TGTGCCAGCTCACCAGGGAGGGCTGGAAACACCATATATTTT. Protein product: CASSPGRAGNTIYF.

This clonotype was detected many times. V is TRBV24-1 and J is TRBJ1-2; D gene unclear. This CDR3 contains 15 residues. Germline CDR1 is KGHDR and CDR2 is SFDVKD. Trimming removed 3 bases from V and 4 bases from J, with 14 bases in between. DNA for the CDR3: TGTGCCACCAGTGATATCTCAAGAGTAGCCTATGGCTACACCTTC. Protein: CATSDISRVAYGYTF.

The rearrangement joins TRBV6-5 to TRBJ2-1; TRBD2 might be the D (5 bases). Deletions cut 1 base from V and 5 bases from J, with 12 bases between. The CDR3 totals 15 residues. Germline lookup yields CDR1 MNHEY and CDR2 SVGAGI. The CDR3 protein is CASSYFEPRDNEQFF. CDR3 sequence (DNA): TGTGCCAGCAGTTACTTCGAACCGCGGGACAATGAGCAGTTCTTC.

This clonotype showed up just a few times. The chain uses TRBV7-2 and TRBJ2-2; D might be TRBD2 (5 bases). CDR1 is SGHTA and CDR2 is FQGNSA in the germline V gene. This CDR3 region has 15 residues. V lost 5 bases and J 5 bases, leaving 15 bases between the germline ends. CDR3 region: CASSPLERGTGELFF. CDR3 in DNA: TGTGCCAGCAGCCCACTAGAGAGAGGGACCGGGGAGCTGTTTTTT. The full variable domain, in which reference TRBV7-2 and TRBJ2-2 provide the parts outside the CDR3, is GAGVSQSPSNKVTEKGKDVELRCDPISGHTALYWYRQSLGQGLEFLIYFQGNSAPDKSGLPSDRFSAERTGGSVSTLTIQRTQQEDSAVYLCASSPLERGTGELFFGEGSRLTVL.

V is TRBV5-1 and J is TRBJ1-6; possible D gene TRBD1, 5 bases. Trimming took off 0 bases at V and 8 bases at J, with 9 bases between the two ends. CDR3 length: 14 amino acids. CDR1 SGHRS and CDR2 YFSETQ come from the germline V gene. For the CDR3, the DNA is TGCGCCAGCAGCTTGGGACAGATTGATTCACCCCTCCACTTT. Translated: CASSLGQIDSPLHF. The full variable domain, completed using reference TRBV5-1 and TRBJ1-6, is KAGVTQTPRYLIKTRGQQVTLSCSPISGHRSVSWYQQTPGQGLQFLFEYFSETQRNKGNFPGRFSGRQFSNSRSEMNVSTLELGDSALYLCASSLGQIDSPLHFGNGTRLTVT.

This clonotype came up a few times. The chain is built from TRBV25-1 and TRBJ1-4; D not certain. The CDR3 loop spans 13 amino acids. Germline V gene sequence: CDR1 MGHDK, CDR2 SYGVNS. V was cut by 5 bases and J by 10 bases, with 14 bases left in between. The CDR3 DNA follows: TGTGCCAGCAGTATCGCCCCAGAGGGAAAACTGTTTTTT. Translating gives CASSIAPEGKLFF.

This clonotype has just a few counts. The chain carries TRBV6-2 or TRBV6-3 and TRBJ2-7; D is unclear. The ends were cut back, 5 bases at V and 0 bases at J, with 17 bases in the middle. Germline V lookup: CDR1 MNHEY, CDR2 SVGEGT. The CDR3 contains 16 residues. The CDR3 is CASSPRVHSSSYEQYF. Here the CDR3 DNA reads TGTGCCAGCAGTCCCCGCGTGCATAGCAGCTCCTACGAGCAGTACTTC.

This clonotype showed up many times. The chain joins TRBV5-1 to TRBJ2-3; D is unresolved. In germline, CDR1 is SGHRS, CDR2 YFSETQ. The CDR3 totals 12 residues. The V gene lost 0 bases and the J gene lost 5 bases, with 4 bases spanning the gap. CDR3 sequence: CASSLEVDTQYF. The CDR3 DNA reads TGCGCCAGCAGCTTGGAAGTAGATACGCAGTATTTT.

This clonotype has a count of ten or more. This chain connects TRBV6-1 to TRBJ2-7; D may match TRBD1 or TRBD2 (5 bases each). CDR3 size: 16 residues. V was cut by 6 bases and J by 4 bases, with 22 bases left in between. In germline, CDR1 is MNHNS, CDR2 SASEGT. CDR3 nucleotide sequence: TGTGCCAGCAGGCTGGGGCCGTCCGAGGGGATATACGAGCAGTACTTC. It codes for CASRLGPSEGIYEQYF.

The chain has TRBV12-3 or TRBV12-4 and TRBJ1-2, with D uncertain. The CDR3 contains 15 residues. V lost 0 bases and J 0 bases, leaving 8 bases between the germline ends. The CDR3 here is CASSLADGPNYGYTF. CDR3 bases: TGTGCCAGCAGTTTAGCTGATGGGCCTAACTATGGCTACACCTTC.

The V gene is TRBV2, the J gene TRBJ1-1; 12 bases map to TRBD1. Per germline, CDR1 SNHLY and CDR2 FYNNEI. CDR3 length: 17 residues. Trimming at V came to 7 bases and at J to 4 bases, leaving 13 bases not matched to a gene. The DNA of the CDR3 is TGTGCCAGCATTCCCCTGGGACAGGGGGCGAGTGCCACTGAAGCTTTCTTT. Its translation is CASIPLGQGASATEAFF. Full variable domain (remainder filled in from reference TRBV2 and TRBJ1-1): EPEVTQTPSHQVTQMGQEVILRCVPISNHLYFYWYRQILGQKVEFLVSFYNNEISEKSEIFDDQFSVERPDGSNFTLKIRSTKLEDSAMYFCASIPLGQGASATEAFFGQGTRLTVV.

Ten or more counts support this clonotype. This chain links TRBV6-1 with TRBJ2-3; 9 nucleotides agree with TRBD1. With V trimmed by 7 bases and J by 4 bases, 6 bases remained unmatched. Germline V gene data show CDR1 as MNHNS and CDR2 as SASEGT. The CDR3 length is 14 residues. In DNA form, the CDR3 reads TGTGCCAGCAACCGGGACAGGGTCTCAGATACGCAGTATTTT. Its translation is CASNRDRVSDTQYF.

This clonotype was counted between two and nine times. The chain couples TRBV20-1 to TRBJ2-7; TRBD1 is a possible D gene (6 bases). Trimming pared 5 bases from V and 6 bases from J, leaving 14 bases between. The CDR3 runs 12 residues. Germline loops: CDR1 DFQATT, CDR2 SNEGSKA (reference sequence). DNA for the CDR3: TGCAGTGCTTTACAGGGTGTCAGCGAGCAGTACTTC. Protein sequence: CSALQGVSEQYF.